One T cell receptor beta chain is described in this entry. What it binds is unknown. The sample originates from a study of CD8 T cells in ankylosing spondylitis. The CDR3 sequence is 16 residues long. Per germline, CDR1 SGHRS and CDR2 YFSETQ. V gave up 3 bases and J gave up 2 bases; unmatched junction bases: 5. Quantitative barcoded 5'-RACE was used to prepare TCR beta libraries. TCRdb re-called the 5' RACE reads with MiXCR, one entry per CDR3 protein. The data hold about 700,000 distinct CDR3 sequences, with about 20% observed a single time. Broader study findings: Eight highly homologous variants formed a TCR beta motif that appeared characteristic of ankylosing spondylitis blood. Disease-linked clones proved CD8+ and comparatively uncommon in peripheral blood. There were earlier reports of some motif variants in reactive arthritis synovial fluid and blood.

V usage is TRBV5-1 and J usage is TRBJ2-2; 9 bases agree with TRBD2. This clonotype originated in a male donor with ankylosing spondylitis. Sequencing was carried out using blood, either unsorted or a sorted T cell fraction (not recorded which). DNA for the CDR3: TGCGCCAGCAGCTCGCAACTAGCGGGTAACACCGGGGAGCTGTTTTTT. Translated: CASSSQLAGNTGELFF.